The entry below gives a single T cell receptor (beta chain) sequence along with its context. The antigen is unknown. The data derive from a study of T cells after yellow fever vaccination. Study context: Preparation used SMART-Seq v4 Ultra Low Input for the low-cell-number fractions.

Findings and limits, study-wide: The booster response re-showed most primary clones: approximately 95% CD4, around 87% CD8.

5'RACE template switching generated TCR cDNA, adding a universal primer site and UMIs. TCRdb analysed the 5' RACE reads with MiXCR anew, one entry per CDR3 protein. The data contain about 240,000 distinct CDR3 sequences, less than 9% of them singletons. CDR1 and CDR2 (germline): GTSNPN, SVGIG (reference sequence). This CDR3 has 15 amino acids. V shed 0 bases, J shed 6 bases, and the junction held 7 bases outside the gene matches. The source was CD4+ T cells sorted from PBMCs, collected 15 days after the yellow fever booster vaccination. This rearrangement joins TRBV30 to TRBJ2-3, with 9 bases identical to TRBD2. The source is a man under 40 who received the YFV17D yellow fever vaccine. CDR3 bases: TGTGCCTGGAGTGTCCTAGCGGGGTCTCGGGATACGCAGTATTTT. It codes for CAWSVLAGSRDTQYF.